Following are 19 T cell receptor beta chains from one sample sequenced in a study of shared clonotypes between healthy human individuals. Naive CD8 cells lacked CD45RO, underwent positive selection for CCR7 and left out terminally differentiated effector memory CD45RA+ cells. Using immunoSEQ multiplex PCR, the repertoire was profiled, and TCRdb retains in-frame clones only, with some absent. The data show approximately 650,000 clones, just under 97% seen once. Input material: naive CD8+ T cells sorted from blood. These receptors were obtained from a woman in her twenties or thirties in good health.

The sample holds a few counts of this clone. V gene TRBV5-4 combines with J gene TRBJ1-1, with D maybe TRBD1 (5 bases). The CDR3 length is 15 residues. The germline CDR1 and CDR2 sequences are SGHNT and YYREEE (reference sequence). V was trimmed by 4 bases and J by 0 bases, leaving 13 bases between them. The CDR3 sequence: CASSPPGTVNTEAFF. CDR3 nucleotide sequence: TGTGCCAGCAGCCCCCCCGGGACCGTGAACACTGAAGCTTTCTTT.

In regard to this clone: This sample also contains other DNA sequences that code for the same CDR3. The chain is built from TRBV5-1 and TRBJ1-1; the D is unclear. V was shortened by 3 bases and J by 0 bases, with 6 bases between the two germline ends. Per germline, CDR1 SGHRS and CDR2 YFSETQ. The CDR3 is 13 residues long. CDR3 coding DNA: TGCGCCAGCAGCTCGGGGATGAACACTGAAGCTTTCTTT. Protein product: CASSSGMNTEAFF. Supplemented by reference TRBV5-1 and TRBJ1-1, the full variable domain reads KAGVTQTPRYLIKTRGQQVTLSCSPISGHRSVSWYQQTPGQGLQFLFEYFSETQRNKGNFPGRFSGRQFSNSRSEMNVSTLELGDSALYLCASSSGMNTEAFFGQGTRLTVV.

V and J are TRBV6-1 and TRBJ2-7, with D maybe TRBD1 (6 bases). Germline values: CDR1 MNHNS, CDR2 SASEGT. The V end lost 4 bases, the J end lost 2 bases, and 18 bases lay between the germline ends. The CDR3 consists of 16 residues. The CDR3 loop reads CASSVPYRDIAYEQYF. The DNA for the CDR3 is TGTGCCAGCAGTGTACCTTACCGGGACATAGCCTACGAGCAGTACTTC.

The chain employs TRBV7-9 and TRBJ2-4; TRBD1 aligns across 7 bases. Per the germline V gene, CDR1 is SEHNR and CDR2 is FQNEAQ (reference sequence). CDR3 length: 13 residues. The ends lost 5 bases at V and 7 bases at J; junction bases unmatched: 5. The CDR3: CASSLTGSNIQYF. CDR3 bases: TGTGCCAGCAGCCTGACAGGGAGTAACATTCAGTACTTC. Combining the CDR3 with reference TRBV7-9 and TRBJ2-4 gives the whole variable domain DTGVSQNPRHKITKRGQNVTFRCDPISEHNRLYWYRQTLGQGPEFLTYFQNEAQLEKSRLLSDRFSAERPKGSFSTLEIQRTEQGDSAMYLCASSLTGSNIQYFGAGTRLSVL.

The chain joins TRBV2 to TRBJ1-4, with 7 nucleotides matching TRBD1. The CDR3 contains 18 residues. The J segment lost 0 bases and the V segment lost 7 bases, leaving 14 bases of the junction unmatched. CDR1 and CDR2 from the germline V gene are SNHLY and FYNNEI. The DNA for the CDR3 is TGTGCCAGCATGGGGGCTCGGGACAGCTATACAACTAATGAAAAACTGTTTTTT. It yields the protein CASMGARDSYTTNEKLFF.

CDR3 DNA sequence: TGTGCCAGCAGTTATATGGACAGCCTTAATGAAAAACTGTTTTTT. This codes for CASSYMDSLNEKLFF. The V gene is TRBV6-6, the J gene TRBJ1-4, with a weak D call TRBD1 (6 bases). Germline V gives CDR1 MNHNY, CDR2 SVGAGI (reference sequence). There are 15 residues in the CDR3. V was shortened by 3 bases and J by 4 bases, with 12 bases between the two germline ends.

This chain links TRBV10-2 with TRBJ1-1; D is unresolved. Trimming left V 6 bases short and J 5 bases short, with 22 bases between. The CDR3 is made up of 16 amino acids. Germline assignment: CDR1 WSHSY and CDR2 SAAADI. CDR3 residues: CASSLQLAASGTEAFF. The CDR3 DNA reads as TGCGCCAGCAGCCTCCAATTGGCAGCGTCGGGGACTGAAGCTTTCTTT.

V and J are TRBV28 and TRBJ2-5; TRBD2 is a possible D gene (5 bases). Germline loops: CDR1 MDHEN, CDR2 SYDVKM. V gave up 2 bases and J gave up 3 bases, with 19 bases separating them. This CDR3 region has 17 residues. DNA for the CDR3: TGTGCCAGCAGTTTAGTACCCCTGGCGGGCGGAGAAGAGACCCAGTACTTC. It specifies CASSLVPLAGGEETQYF.

The chain is built from TRBV27 and TRBJ2-7, with 7 bases lining up with TRBD1. V dropped 6 bases and J dropped 2; count of bases not matched to a gene: 7. The CDR3 contains 14 residues. Germline V lookup: CDR1 MNHEY, CDR2 SMNVEV (reference sequence). The CDR3 region is CASSSTGEPYEQYF. CDR3 sequence (DNA): TGTGCCAGCAGCTCCACAGGGGAGCCCTACGAGCAGTACTTC.

The rearrangement uses TRBV13 and TRBJ2-5, with a possible D match to TRBD2 (5 bases). The germline V gene has CDR1 PRHDT and CDR2 FYEKMQ (reference sequence). The length of the CDR3 is 14 residues. Trimming took 5 bases from V and 1 from J, leaving 11 bases between them. CDR3 bases: TGTGCCAGCAGCCCTCCCAGCGGCCAAGAGACCCAGTACTTC. Its translation is CASSPPSGQETQYF.

A remark on this clone: The sample carries other DNA sequences with the same CDR3. The chain couples TRBV27 to TRBJ1-1, with 10 bases matching TRBD1. The germline CDR1 and CDR2 sequences are MNHEY and SMNVEV (reference sequence). The V gene end was trimmed by 3 bases and the J gene end by 5 bases; junction bases not matched to a gene: 3. This CDR3 spans 14 amino acids. The CDR3 reads CASSLGTGVTEAFF. Here the CDR3 DNA reads TGTGCCAGCAGTTTGGGGACAGGGGTGACTGAAGCTTTCTTT.

The chain recombines TRBV6-5 with TRBJ1-2, with unresolved D. The CDR3 has 15 amino acids. Germline V gene data show CDR1 as MNHEY and CDR2 as SVGAGI. Trimming stripped 0 bases from V and 3 bases from J, with 11 bases between. The CDR3 protein is CASSYSAETHYGYTF. The CDR3 DNA is TGTGCCAGCAGTTACTCGGCAGAGACTCACTATGGCTACACCTTC.

The V call is TRBV5-6, the J call TRBJ2-7; TRBD2 aligns across 7 bases. Trimming took 6 bases from V and 0 from J; bases not matched to a gene: 15. The CDR3 sequence is 17 residues long. Germline V gives CDR1 SGHDT, CDR2 YYEEEE. The CDR3 is CASTPLGVRESSYEQYF. The CDR3, as DNA: TGTGCCAGCACGCCCTTAGGTGTGCGGGAGAGCTCCTACGAGCAGTACTTC.

This chain connects TRBV5-1 to TRBJ2-1; the match to TRBD1 covers 8 bases. Germline assignment: CDR1 SGHRS and CDR2 YFSETQ. This CDR3 comprises 16 residues. J lost 0 bases, V lost 2 bases, and 4 bases had no gene match. As DNA, the CDR3 is TGCGCCAGCAGCTTAGGACAGGGAAGCTCCTACAATGAGCAGTTCTTC. Translated, it gives CASSLGQGSSYNEQFF.

This clone has just one count. This chain uses TRBV6-5 with TRBJ2-7, with D tentatively TRBD2 (5 bases). The V and J ends lost 6 bases and 0 bases respectively, with 12 bases between them. Germline CDR1 is MNHEY and CDR2 is SVGAGI. This CDR3 is built from 14 residues. CDR3 in DNA: TGTGCCAGCAGCCCCTGGGAGAGCTCCTACGAGCAGTACTTC. It specifies CASSPWESSYEQYF.

As DNA, the CDR3 is TGTGCCAGCTCACCAGCAAGGGCTAGCGGGAACTACGAGCAGTACTTC. Its protein is CASSPARASGNYEQYF. V gene TRBV18 combines with J gene TRBJ2-7; 9 bases match TRBD2. The CDR3 has 16 residues. Germline V gene sequence: CDR1 KGHSH, CDR2 LQKENI. Losses at the gene ends were 2 bases for V and 3 bases for J; bases not matched to a gene: 8.

This clone was seen just once. The CDR3: CASSLKGGLRDEQYF. CDR3 DNA: TGTGCCAGCAGTTTAAAGGGAGGCCTCCGCGACGAGCAGTACTTC. The chain carries TRBV27 and TRBJ2-7, with D perhaps TRBD2 (6 bases). V shed 2 bases and J shed 5 bases, with 16 bases lying between them. CDR1 MNHEY and CDR2 SMNVEV come from the germline V gene (reference sequence). The length of the CDR3 is 15 residues.

This clone was recorded only once. The V and J genes are TRBV11-2 and TRBJ2-7; unclear D gene. The germline CDR1 and CDR2 sequences are SGHAT and FQNNGV. The CDR3 spans 13 residues. V was cut by 4 bases and J by 3 bases, with 10 bases left in between. DNA for the CDR3: TGTGCCAGCAGCTCGACTTTGGACTACGAGCAGTACTTC. Protein sequence: CASSSTLDYEQYF.

The J gene is TRBJ2-6, the V gene TRBV27; the D gene could be TRBD1 or TRBD2 (5 bases each). There are 15 residues in the CDR3. V was shortened by 7 bases and J by 1 base, with 11 bases between the two germline ends. Per the germline V gene, CDR1 is MNHEY and CDR2 is SMNVEV (reference sequence). CDR3 bases: TGTGCCAGCACCCTCGGGGCGTCTGGGGCCAACGTCCTGACTTTC. Protein product: CASTLGASGANVLTF.